Following are 28 T cell receptor beta chains from one sample sequenced in a study of T-cell memory formation after mild COVID-19. TCRdb re-analysed the 5' RACE reads in MiXCR, keeping a single row per CDR3 protein. The sample lists a few hundred thousand distinct CDR3 sequences, around 15% seen once, with approximately 23% in the top ten. Sequenced: PBMCs or a T cell subset sorted from them (not recorded which). All receptors come from a man aged 18 to 30 who had mild COVID-19 (a few samples of this study predate the infection). Cell type and time point are not known.

The chain combines TRBV7-2 with TRBJ2-7, with 7 bases fitting TRBD1. V shed 2 bases, J shed 6 bases, and the junction held 7 bases outside the gene matches. Germline CDR1 reads SGHTA; CDR2 reads FQGNSA. The CDR3 is 14 amino acids. In DNA form, the CDR3 reads TGTGCCAGCAGCTTACTCGGACAGGAAAGCGAGCAGTACTTC. It yields the protein CASSLLGQESEQYF.

This clonotype was counted once. The chain employs TRBV7-6 and TRBJ2-1; no definite D call. V lost 2 bases, J lost 0 bases, and 11 bases lay in between. CDR3 length: 16 residues. In germline, CDR1 is SGHVS, CDR2 FNYEAQ. The CDR3 DNA sequence: TGTGCCAGCAGCTTACTTGGGTGGACCTCCTACAATGAGCAGTTCTTC. Encoded protein: CASSLLGWTSYNEQFF.

V is TRBV9 and J is TRBJ1-5; a weak D match, TRBD1 (6 bases). V was cut by 2 bases and J by 9 bases, with 18 bases left in between. The CDR3 is made up of 15 amino acids. From germline, CDR1 is SGDLS and CDR2 YYNGEE. Here the CDR3 reads CASSVFRTADRPQHF. CDR3 DNA sequence: TGTGCCAGCAGCGTCTTCCGGACAGCGGATCGGCCCCAGCATTTT.

This chain joins TRBV20-1 and TRBJ2-5; TRBD2 is a possible D gene (5 bases). The CDR3 spans 13 residues. Germline V gene lookup returns CDR1 DFQATT and CDR2 SNEGSKA (reference sequence). Trimming took 3 bases from V and 4 from J, leaving 12 bases between them. Here the CDR3 reads CSASRRGGETQYF. In DNA, the CDR3 is TGCAGTGCTAGTCGACGGGGTGGAGAGACCCAGTACTTC.

The sample holds a few counts of this clonotype. The chain combines TRBV10-3 with TRBJ2-7; D unclear. This CDR3 region has 13 residues. Germline-derived CDR1 and CDR2 are ENHRY and SYGVKD. V was trimmed by 4 bases and J by 7 bases, leaving 14 bases between them. CDR3 residues: CAISAPGSGEQYF. CDR3 DNA: TGTGCCATCAGTGCCCCGGGCAGTGGGGAGCAGTACTTC.

This clonotype was counted a few times. The chain's CDR3 is CASSGGPSLYEQYF. CDR3 DNA: TGCGCCAGCAGCGGAGGGCCCAGCCTCTACGAGCAGTACTTC. The rearrangement joins TRBV5-1 to TRBJ2-7; perhaps TRBD2 as D (6 bases). V was trimmed by 4 bases and J by 3 bases, leaving 14 bases between them. The CDR3 is 14 residues long. The germline CDR1 and CDR2 sequences are SGHRS and YFSETQ.

The genes are TRBV20-1 and TRBJ2-1; the match to TRBD1 covers 9 bases. The V segment lost 4 bases and the J segment 0 bases; nucleotides outside the gene matches: 1. CDR1 DFQATT and CDR2 SNEGSKA come from the germline V gene (reference sequence). The CDR3 loop spans 14 amino acids. The CDR3 here is CSAKQGASYNEQFF. The CDR3 DNA reads TGCAGTGCTAAACAGGGGGCCTCCTACAATGAGCAGTTCTTC.

This chain joins TRBV6-5 and TRBJ2-6; D not certain. This CDR3 spans 15 amino acids. Trimming removed 6 bases from V and 0 bases from J, with 9 bases in between. CDR1 and CDR2 (germline): MNHEY, SVGAGI. The CDR3 nucleotides are TGTGCCAGCAGCTGGACCTACTCTGGGGCCAACGTCCTGACTTTC. Its protein is CASSWTYSGANVLTF.

A few counts support this clonotype. V usage is TRBV4-2 and J usage is TRBJ2-7; 7 bases match TRBD2. The J segment lost 1 base and the V segment lost 0 bases, leaving 6 bases of the junction unmatched. Germline V gene sequence: CDR1 LGHNA, CDR2 YNFKEQ. The CDR3 totals 16 residues. CDR3 coding DNA: TGTGCCAGCAGCCAAGAAGTAGCGGGCGGATCCTACGAGCAGTACGTC. This codes for CASSQEVAGGSYEQYV.

Ten or more counts support this clonotype. This chain connects TRBV5-1 to TRBJ2-6, with no clear D. The CDR3 has 13 amino acids. Germline V CDR1 and CDR2: SGHRS, YFSETQ. The V gene lost 2 bases and the J gene lost 4 bases, with 4 bases spanning the gap. The DNA of the CDR3 is TGCGCCAGCAGCTTCGAGGGGGCCAACGTCCTGACTTTC. The encoded protein is CASSFEGANVLTF.

J is TRBJ2-3 and V is TRBV15, with 11 bases fitting TRBD2. The CDR3 spans 15 residues. J lost 6 bases, V lost 3 bases, and 5 bases had no gene match. From germline, CDR1 is LNHNV and CDR2 YYDKDF (reference sequence). CDR3 sequence: CATSRELAGDDTQYF. For the CDR3, the DNA is TGTGCCACCAGCAGGGAACTAGCGGGGGACGATACGCAGTATTTT.

This rearrangement joins TRBV18 to TRBJ2-3; TRBD2 matches 8 bases. The CDR3 has 13 amino acids. V shed 11 bases, J shed 6 bases, and the junction held 10 bases outside the gene matches. Germline values: CDR1 KGHSH, CDR2 LQKENI. The CDR3, as DNA: TGTGCCTCCTTAGCGGGGCCTTCGGATACGCAGTATTTT. Protein product: CASLAGPSDTQYF.

The CDR3 protein is CASSLRWRAWDNEQFF. CDR3 sequence (DNA): TGTGCCAGCAGCTTGAGATGGAGGGCTTGGGACAATGAGCAGTTCTTC. The chain uses TRBV5-6 and TRBJ2-1; possibly TRBD2 for D (6 bases). The V gene's germline CDR1 is SGHDT and CDR2 YYEEEE. The V end lost 1 base, the J end lost 5 bases, and 16 bases lay between the germline ends. The CDR3 runs to 16 residues.

This clonotype was detected ten times or more. This sequence joins TRBV7-2 and TRBJ2-1; TRBD2 agrees at 8 bases. Germline CDR1 SGHTA, CDR2 FQGNSA. This CDR3 spans 14 amino acids. V was clipped by 5 bases and J by 6 bases; unmatched bases: 6. The CDR3 here is CASSEGLAINEQFF. The CDR3 DNA reads as TGTGCCAGCAGCGAAGGACTAGCCATCAATGAGCAGTTCTTC. Supplemented by reference TRBV7-2 and TRBJ2-1, the full variable domain reads GAGVSQSPSNKVTEKGKDVELRCDPISGHTALYWYRQSLGQGLEFLIYFQGNSAPDKSGLPSDRFSAERTGGSVSTLTIQRTQQEDSAVYLCASSEGLAINEQFFGPGTRLTVL.

This clonotype was seen more than once but under ten times. V is TRBV7-2 and J is TRBJ2-3, with D perhaps matching TRBD2 (6 bases). Deletions cut 7 bases from V and 6 bases from J, with 23 bases between. This CDR3 is built from 16 residues. Germline CDR1 and CDR2: SGHTA and FQGNSA. Written as DNA, the CDR3 is TGTGCCAGCAACAAAAACCTAGCGTTACTTTACGATACGCAGTATTTT. Translation gives CASNKNLALLYDTQYF.

This clonotype has only a few counts. This sequence joins TRBV6-5 and TRBJ1-2; 9 nucleotides agree with TRBD1. Germline CDR1 and CDR2: MNHEY and SVGAGI. Germline trimming cut 6 bases from V and 3 bases from J; bases unmatched to any gene: 8. The CDR3 consists of 15 residues. The CDR3 protein is CASSFTGQGYYGYTF. The CDR3 DNA reads as TGTGCCAGCAGCTTCACGGGACAGGGTTACTATGGCTACACCTTC.

This chain connects TRBV6-2 or TRBV6-3 to TRBJ2-2, with a tentative D call TRBD1 (5 bases). Trimming took 2 bases from V and 0 from J, leaving 10 bases between them. This CDR3 has 16 residues. Germline loops: CDR1 MNHEY, CDR2 SVGEGT. In DNA, the CDR3 is TGTGCCAGCAGTTACGGCGACAGTGCGAACACCGGGGAGCTGTTTTTT. Translated, it gives CASSYGDSANTGELFF.

Many counts were recorded for this clonotype. The chain links TRBV10-2 to TRBJ1-3; 8 nucleotides match TRBD1. V gave up 6 bases and J gave up 3 bases; unmatched junction bases: 4. Germline loops: CDR1 WSHSY, CDR2 SAAADI. The CDR3 is 14 residues long. CDR3 protein: CASSRGLDGNTIYF. CDR3 bases: TGCGCCAGCAGCAGGGGGCTGGATGGAAACACCATATATTTT.

This clonotype was counted only a few times. The rearrangement links TRBV6-1 to TRBJ2-1; 13 bases are a match to TRBD2. V shed 6 bases and J 4 bases; nucleotides not matched to a gene: 6. This CDR3 comprises 16 residues. Germline V gene sequence: CDR1 MNHNS, CDR2 SASEGT. CDR3 loop: CASSAPTSGGYNEQFF. The CDR3 bases are TGTGCCAGCAGCGCCCCGACTAGCGGGGGGTACAATGAGCAGTTCTTC.

The chain employs TRBV10-1 and TRBJ2-5, with D uncertain. V lost 0 bases, J lost 1 base, and 9 bases lay in between. The CDR3 extends over 15 amino acids. Germline V CDR1 and CDR2: WNHNN, SYGVQD (reference sequence). As DNA, the CDR3 is TGCGCCAGCAGTGAGTCGTCAACTCTCCAAGAGACCCAGTACTTC. Amino acids: CASSESSTLQETQYF.

This clonotype was counted only a few times. CDR3 amino acids: CASSLRDRYSNQPQHF. The CDR3 region has the DNA TGTGCCAGCAGCTTAAGGGACAGGTATAGCAATCAGCCCCAGCATTTT. The chain links TRBV7-2 to TRBJ1-5; the match to TRBD1 covers 8 bases. CDR3 length: 16 residues. The J segment lost 0 bases and the V segment lost 2 bases, leaving 3 bases of the junction unmatched. The germline V gene encodes CDR1 SGHTA and CDR2 FQGNSA.

This chain uses TRBV29-1 with TRBJ2-3; D is ambiguous. The CDR3 has 12 amino acids. V shed 7 bases and J shed 1 base, with 9 bases lying between them. Germline CDR1 and CDR2: SQVTM and ANQGSEA. CDR3 protein: CSATDGTDTQYF. CDR3 DNA: TGCAGCGCAACGGACGGCACAGATACGCAGTATTTT.

This clonotype has just a few counts. This chain links TRBV20-1 with TRBJ1-3, with 8 bases identical to TRBD1. This CDR3 has 16 residues. Germline V gene sequence: CDR1 DFQATT, CDR2 SNEGSKA (reference sequence). V shed 0 bases and J 1 base; nucleotides not matched to a gene: 5. CDR3 in amino acids: CSARDRTGTSGNTIYF. CDR3 nucleotide sequence: TGCAGTGCTAGAGACCGGACAGGGACTTCTGGAAACACCATATATTTT.

The chain combines TRBV7-7 with TRBJ2-7; tentatively, D is TRBD2 (6 bases). Germline CDR1 reads SSHAT; CDR2 reads FNYEAQ (reference sequence). This CDR3 is built from 15 residues. CDR3 bases: TGTGCTAGCAGCTTTGGGCCGCGGAGGGCCTACGAGCAGTACGTC. Protein product: CASSFGPRRAYEQYV.

This clonotype has only a few counts. This chain joins TRBV5-1 and TRBJ2-1; D is uncertain. Trimming shortened V by 0 bases and J by 9 bases, and 7 bases separated the two germline ends. The CDR3 totals 12 residues. The germline gives CDR1 SGHRS, CDR2 YFSETQ. CDR3 nucleotides: TGCGCCAGCAGCTTGGACTACGGTGAGCAGTTCTTC. Residues: CASSLDYGEQFF.

The chain employs TRBV10-1 and TRBJ2-7; D gene uncertain. V gave up 2 bases and J gave up 7 bases, with 6 bases separating them. CDR1 and CDR2 from the germline V gene are WNHNN and SYGVQD (reference sequence). There are 11 residues in the CDR3. CDR3 amino acids: CASSEGREQYF. Here the CDR3 DNA reads TGCGCCAGCAGTGAGGGTAGGGAGCAGTACTTC.

The chain links TRBV6-2 or TRBV6-3 to TRBJ2-1; no firm D call. The germline V gene has CDR1 MNHEY and CDR2 SVGEGT. CDR3 length: 15 amino acids. The V end lost 0 bases, the J end lost 9 bases, and 15 bases lay between the germline ends. The CDR3 reads CASSYSAIYGGEQFF. In DNA form, the CDR3 reads TGTGCCAGCAGTTACTCCGCGATCTACGGCGGTGAGCAGTTCTTC.

V usage is TRBV15 and J usage is TRBJ1-6; D call uncertain. The ends were cut back, 2 bases at V and 14 bases at J, with 13 bases in the middle. This CDR3 has 13 amino acids. Germline V gene data show CDR1 as LNHNV and CDR2 as YYDKDF (reference sequence). The CDR3 DNA reads TGTGCCACCAGCAGACCGGACTCACTCACCCTCCACTTT. Residues: CATSRPDSLTLHF.